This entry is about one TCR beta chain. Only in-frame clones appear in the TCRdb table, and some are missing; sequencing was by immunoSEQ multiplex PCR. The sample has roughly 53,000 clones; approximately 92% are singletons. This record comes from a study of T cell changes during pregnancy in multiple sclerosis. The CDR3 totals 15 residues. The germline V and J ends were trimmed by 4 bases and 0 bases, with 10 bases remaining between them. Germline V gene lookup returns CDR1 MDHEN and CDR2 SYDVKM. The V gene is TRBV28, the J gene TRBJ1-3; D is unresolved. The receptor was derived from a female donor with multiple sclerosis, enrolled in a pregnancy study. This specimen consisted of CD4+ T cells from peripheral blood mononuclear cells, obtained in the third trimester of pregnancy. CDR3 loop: CASSSAGFSGNTIYF. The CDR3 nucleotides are TGTGCCAGCAGTTCCGCAGGCTTCTCTGGAAACACCATATATTTT.